Listed below are T cell receptor beta chains from one sample, sequenced in a study of blood T cell repertoires in COVID-19. The data were produced by immunoSEQ multiplex PCR, yet TCRdb's version contains in-frame clones alone and is incomplete. Of about 220,000 clones listed, 75% to 90% are singletons. The source material was peripheral blood. The receptors stem from a woman in her 70s with COVID-19, enrolled during active disease. CDR3s include the opening cysteine and the closing phenylalanine or tryptophan. Fields, in order: clone size, D gene, J gene, V gene, CDR3 DNA, CDR3 protein. The D gene is left open where the match is weak. Some rows mark clone size as missing; the rest say once, few, many or name a class of expanded clone.

>-|TRBD1|TRBJ1-4|TRBV10-3
TGTGCCATCAGTGAGTTAATCGGGACGACAGGGGCTAATGAAAAACTGTTTTTT
CAISELIGTTGANEKLFF
>once|TRBD2|TRBJ2-1|TRBV7-2
TGTGCCAGCAGCTCTTTTGGGGCTAGCGGGAGAAATGAGCAGTTCTTC
CASSSFGASGRNEQFF
>few|TRBD1|TRBJ2-1|TRBV28
TGTGCCACGTCGACCGGGACAGACCGCAATGAGCAGTTCTTC
CATSTGTDRNEQFF
>-|TRBD1|TRBJ2-7|TRBV24-1
TGTGCCACCACCGCGACAGGGCCCCCCTACGAGCAGTACTTC
CATTATGPPYEQYF
>-|TRBD2|TRBJ2-3|TRBV5-4
TGTGCCAGCAGCTTGAGGTCTAGCGGGACAGCAGATACGCAGTATTTT
CASSLRSSGTADTQYF
>-|-|TRBJ1-4|TRBV3-1/TRBV3-2
TGTGCCAGCAGCCCTTCAGGAAGTGAAAAACTGTTTTTT
CASSPSGSEKLFF
>-|TRBD1|TRBJ2-7|TRBV29-1
TGCAGCGTTCAAGGGACAGGGTACGAGCAGTACTTC
CSVQGTGYEQYF
>-|-|TRBJ2-3|TRBV10-3
TGTGCCATCAAAAGCGCGGCGCCAGCAGCCACAGATACGCAGTATTTT
CAIKSAAPAATDTQYF
>-|TRBD1|TRBJ1-1|TRBV12-3/TRBV12-4
TGTGCCAGCAGCCCCGACAGGGACACTGAAGCTTTCTTT
CASSPDRDTEAFF
>-|TRBD2|TRBJ2-2|TRBV7-2
TGTGCCACCAAGAGGCGGGAGGTTCTTCCCGGGGAGCTGTTTTTT
CATKRREVLPGELFF
>-|-|TRBJ1-5|TRBV5-6
TGTGCCAGCAGCAATGGACAGAATCAGCCCCAGCATTTT
CASSNGQNQPQHF
>-|TRBD2|TRBJ2-5|TRBV4-1
TGCGCCAGCAGCCACCCTAGCGGGAGGGAGACCCAGTACTTC
CASSHPSGRETQYF
>-|-|TRBJ1-2|TRBV30
TGTGCCTGGGCTGTACAGGGTCGGGGCTATGGCTACACCTTC
CAWAVQGRGYGYTF
>-|TRBD1|TRBJ2-1|TRBV6-5
TGTGCCAGCAGGTCCCGGGACAGCCTTTACAATGAGCAGTTCTTC
CASRSRDSLYNEQFF
>-|TRBD1|TRBJ1-1|TRBV19
TGTGCCAGTAGTACCGGAGTGACAGGGGGTAACACTGAAGCTTTCTTT
CASSTGVTGGNTEAFF
>-|-|TRBJ2-2|TRBV18
TGTGCCAGCTCACCACTAACACAGATCAACACCGGGGAGCTGTTTTTT
CASSPLTQINTGELFF
>-|-|TRBJ2-3|TRBV6-2/TRBV6-3
TGTGCCAGCAGCCCCGGCAGGGCCGGGACAGATACGCAGTATTTT
CASSPGRAGTDTQYF
>-|TRBD1|TRBJ1-4|TRBV29-1
TGCAGCGTTAGGGAGGACAGGGGGAAACAAAAACTGTTTTTT
CSVREDRGKQKLFF
>-|-|TRBJ1-2|TRBV28
TGTGCCATACGGGACAAAACTAACTATGGCTACACCTTC
CAIRDKTNYGYTF
>-|TRBD1|TRBJ1-2|TRBV18
TGTGCCAGCTCACCGGTTATAGGACAGGGCTATGGCTACACCTTC
CASSPVIGQGYGYTF
>-|TRBD1|TRBJ1-3|TRBV19
TGTGCCAGCCGCGACAGGGCAACGCCTGGAAACACCATATATTTT
CASRDRATPGNTIYF
>-|-|TRBJ2-5|TRBV6-2/TRBV6-3
TGTGCCAGCAGTCGGGGCCAAGAGACCCAGTACTTC
CASSRGQETQYF
>-|-|TRBJ1-5|TRBV19
TGTGCCAGTAGTATTAGAACCGGGGGAATCAATCAGCCCCAGCATTTT
CASSIRTGGINQPQHF
>-|-|TRBJ2-7|TRBV5-1
TGCGCCAGCAGCTTGGTTGCGGGAACCTACGAGCAGTACTTC
CASSLVAGTYEQYF
>-|TRBD1|TRBJ2-7|TRBV2
TGTGCCAGCGGGACAGGGACCTACGAGCAGTACTTC
CASGTGTYEQYF
>-|TRBD1|TRBJ2-3|TRBV10-3
TGTGCCATCAGTGATAGGACAGGGGGCACAGATACGCAGTATTTT
CAISDRTGGTDTQYF
>-|-|TRBJ2-5|TRBV24-1
TGTGCCACCAGTGATTTGAATCCAGTGGAGACCCAGTACTTC
CATSDLNPVETQYF
>few|TRBD1|TRBJ2-4|TRBV28
TGTGCCAGCAGCTCGGACAGGGACCAACTAGCCAAAAACATTCAGTACTTC
CASSSDRDQLAKNIQYF
>-|-|TRBJ1-2|TRBV5-4
TGTGCCAGCAGCATTCAAGGAGGTAGCTATGGCTACACCTTC
CASSIQGGSYGYTF